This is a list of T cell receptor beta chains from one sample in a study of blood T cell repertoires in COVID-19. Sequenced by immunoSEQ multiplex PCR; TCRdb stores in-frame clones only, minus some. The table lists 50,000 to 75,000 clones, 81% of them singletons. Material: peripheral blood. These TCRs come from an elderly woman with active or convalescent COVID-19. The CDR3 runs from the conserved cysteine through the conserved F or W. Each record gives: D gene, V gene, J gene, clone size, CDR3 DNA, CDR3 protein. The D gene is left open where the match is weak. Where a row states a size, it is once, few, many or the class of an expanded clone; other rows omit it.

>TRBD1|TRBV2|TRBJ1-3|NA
TGTGCCAGCAGTGAAGCCTGGGGACAGGGCTCCTCTGGAAACACCATATATTTT
CASSEAWGQGSSGNTIYF
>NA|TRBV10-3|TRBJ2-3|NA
TGTGCCATCAGTGAGAGGCGGGGGCCCTTTGATACGCAGTATTTT
CAISERRGPFDTQYF
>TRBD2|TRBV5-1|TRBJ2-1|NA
TGCGCCAGCAGCTCGTTGACTAGCGGGGGGTCGGATGAGCAGTTCTTC
CASSSLTSGGSDEQFF
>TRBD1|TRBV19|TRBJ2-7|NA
TGTGCCAGTAGTTCGCGGACAGGGGGGGACTACGAGCAGTACTTC
CASSSRTGGDYEQYF
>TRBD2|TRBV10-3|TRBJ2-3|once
TGTGCCATCACTACAGGACTAGCGGGCCAGGATACGCAGTATTTT
CAITTGLAGQDTQYF
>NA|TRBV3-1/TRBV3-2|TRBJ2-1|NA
TGTGCCAGCAGCGAGGGGGATAGGGAGCAGTTCTTC
CASSEGDREQFF
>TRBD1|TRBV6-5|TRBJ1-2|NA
TGTGCCAGCAGGCCGGGACAGGGGAGTAGGAGCTACACCTTC
CASRPGQGSRSYTF
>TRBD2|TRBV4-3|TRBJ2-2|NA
TGCGCCAGCAGCCTCACTAGCGGGAAGATCACCGGGGAGCTGTTTTTT
CASSLTSGKITGELFF
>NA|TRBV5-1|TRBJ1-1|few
TGCGCCAGCAGCTGGGCCAGGGAGAACACTGAAGCTTTCTTT
CASSWARENTEAFF
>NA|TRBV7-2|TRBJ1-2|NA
TGTGCCAGCAGCTTAGAGCAGGGTTTTGAGGGCTACACCTTC
CASSLEQGFEGYTF
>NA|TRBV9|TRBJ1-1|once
TGTGCCAGCAGCCCGTGGGGGCCCACTGAAGCTTTCTTT
CASSPWGPTEAFF
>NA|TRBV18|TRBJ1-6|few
TGTGCCAGCTCGACGGGGGTTAATTCATTATCCCTCCACTTT
CASSTGVNSLSLHF
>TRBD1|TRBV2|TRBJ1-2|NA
TGTGCCAGCAGTGACAGGGGGGACTATGGCTACACCTTC
CASSDRGDYGYTF
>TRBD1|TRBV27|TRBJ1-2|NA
TGTGCCAGCAGTCCTACAGCCGACCTCAGGGGGCTGGGCTATGGCTACACCTTC
CASSPTADLRGLGYGYTF
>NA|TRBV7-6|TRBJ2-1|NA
TGTGCCAGCAGCGAGGATTGGAATGAGCAGTTCTTC
CASSEDWNEQFF
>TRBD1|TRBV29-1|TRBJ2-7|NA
TGCAGCGTGGCCTTAGACAGGGTTGGCGGCGAGCAGTACTTC
CSVALDRVGGEQYF
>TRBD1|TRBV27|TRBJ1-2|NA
TGTGCCAGCAGTTTTCGGACAGGGGTCGGCTACACCTTC
CASSFRTGVGYTF
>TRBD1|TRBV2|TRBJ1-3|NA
TGTGCCAGCAGGAGGACAGGGAGCACTGGAAACACCATATATTTT
CASRRTGSTGNTIYF
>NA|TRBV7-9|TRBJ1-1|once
TGTGCCAGCAGCTTAGAGAGACAGGTGAACACTGAAGCTTTCTTT
CASSLERQVNTEAFF
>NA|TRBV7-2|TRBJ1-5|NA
TGTGCCAGCAGCTTAAGCTCTTATTATCAGCCCCAGCATTTT
CASSLSSYYQPQHF
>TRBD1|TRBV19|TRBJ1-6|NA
TGTGCCAGTAGTATTACTTGGACAGGGAATTCACCCCTCCACTTT
CASSITWTGNSPLHF
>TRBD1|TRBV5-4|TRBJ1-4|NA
TGTGCCAGCAGCCGATCGGACAGGGGGCGAGGGGAAAAACTGTTTTTT
CASSRSDRGRGEKLFF
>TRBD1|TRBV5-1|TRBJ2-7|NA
TGCGCCAGCAGCTCGGACACTGGGACAGGGGCCGAGCAGTACTTC
CASSSDTGTGAEQYF
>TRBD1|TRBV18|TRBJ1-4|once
TGTGCCAGCTCACCGCTGGACAGGGGGTGGAATGAAAAACTGTTTTTT
CASSPLDRGWNEKLFF
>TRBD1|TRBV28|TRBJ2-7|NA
TGTGCCAGCAGTTCGACAGGGAAATTCGGGCAGTACTTC
CASSSTGKFGQYF
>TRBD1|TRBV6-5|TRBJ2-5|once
TGTGCCAGCAGACAGACAGGGGGGATCGGGACCCAGTACTTC
CASRQTGGIGTQYF
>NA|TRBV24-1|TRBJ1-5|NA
TGTGCCACCAGTGATCCGACCGGGGGGGAATCTCAGCCCCAGCATTTT
CATSDPTGGESQPQHF
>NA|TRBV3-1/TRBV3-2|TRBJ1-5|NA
TGTGCCAGCAGCCCTTTCGGGGAGCCCCAGCATTTT
CASSPFGEPQHF
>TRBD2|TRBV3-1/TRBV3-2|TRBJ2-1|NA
TGTGCCAGCAGCCCCGGGACTAGCGGCAATGAGCAGTTCTTC
CASSPGTSGNEQFF
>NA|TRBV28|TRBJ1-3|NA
TGTGCCAGCGCGGGGACTTTGAGCTCAACTCAAAACACCATATATTTT
CASAGTLSSTQNTIYF
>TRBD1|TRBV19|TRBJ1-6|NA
TGTGCCAGTAGTGTGGACAGGGGGAATTCACCCCTCCACTTT
CASSVDRGNSPLHF
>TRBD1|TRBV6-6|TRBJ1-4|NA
TGTGCCAGCAGTCTGACCGGGACAGGCGCGGAAAAACTGTTTTTT
CASSLTGTGAEKLFF
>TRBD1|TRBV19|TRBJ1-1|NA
TGTGCCAGTAGTGGGAACAGGGGGCATAACACTGAAGCTTTCTTT
CASSGNRGHNTEAFF
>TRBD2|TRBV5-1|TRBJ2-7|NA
TGCGCCAGCAGGAACCTAGCGGATTCCTACGAGCAGTACTTC
CASRNLADSYEQYF
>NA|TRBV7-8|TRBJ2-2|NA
TGTGCCAGCAGCCTTCGGGGCGGGGAGCTGTTTTTT
CASSLRGGELFF
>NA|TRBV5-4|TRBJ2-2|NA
TGTGCCAGCAGCCAGGACAGCTTGAACACCGGGGAGCTGTTTTTT
CASSQDSLNTGELFF
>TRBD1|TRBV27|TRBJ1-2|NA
TGTGCCAGCAGTAGGGGGACAGGGCGTGGCTACACCTTC
CASSRGTGRGYTF
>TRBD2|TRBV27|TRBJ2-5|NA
TGTGCCAGCAGTCCCCGGACTAGCGGGGGTGAGACCCAGTACTTC
CASSPRTSGGETQYF
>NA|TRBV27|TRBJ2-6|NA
TGTGCCAGCAGTTTGGAGAACTCTGGGGCCAACGTCCTGACTTTC
CASSLENSGANVLTF
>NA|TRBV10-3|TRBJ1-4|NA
TGTGCCACTCGTACAGGGACCACTAATGAAAAACTGTTTTTT
CATRTGTTNEKLFF
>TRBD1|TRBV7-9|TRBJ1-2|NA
TGTGCCAGCAGCATGGGACAGGGGTATGGCTACACCTTC
CASSMGQGYGYTF
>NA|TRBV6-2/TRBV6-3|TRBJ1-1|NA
TGTGCCAGCAGTTACGTCGGGGTAAGACGGGCTTTCTTT
CASSYVGVRRAFF
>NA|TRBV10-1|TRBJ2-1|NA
TGCGCCAGCAGTAGAAACACAGAGATAGGCTACAATGAGCAGTTCTTC
CASSRNTEIGYNEQFF
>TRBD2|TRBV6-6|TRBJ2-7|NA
TGTGCCAGCAGTTACGATTGGGGGGGCGAGCAGTACTTC
CASSYDWGGEQYF
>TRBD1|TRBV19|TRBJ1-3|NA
TGTGCCAGTAGGGGGACAGACCAACTCTCTGGAAACACCATATATTTT
CASRGTDQLSGNTIYF
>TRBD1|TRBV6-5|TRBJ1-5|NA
TGTGCCAGCAGTTCCTCGACAGGGCTAGGCAATCAGCCCCAGCATTTT
CASSSSTGLGNQPQHF
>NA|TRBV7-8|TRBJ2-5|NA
TGTGCCAGCAGCTTCGGAGAGACCCAGTACTTC
CASSFGETQYF
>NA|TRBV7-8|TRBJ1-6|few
TGTGCCAGCAGCCTCGCCAGGGGCACCTATAATTCACCCCTCCACTTT
CASSLARGTYNSPLHF
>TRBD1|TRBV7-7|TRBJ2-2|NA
TGTGCCAGCAGCTTAGAGACAGGGTTCGCGAACACCGGGGAGCTGTTTTTT
CASSLETGFANTGELFF
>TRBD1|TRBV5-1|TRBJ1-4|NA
TGCGCCAGCAGCTTCTCCTCCGGGACAGGAACCGAAAAACTGTTTTTT
CASSFSSGTGTEKLFF
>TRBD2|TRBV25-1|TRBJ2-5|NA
TGTGCCAGCAGTGGGGGGGGAGGGGAGACCCAGTACTTC
CASSGGGGETQYF
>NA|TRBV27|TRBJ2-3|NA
TGTGCCAGCAGTTATACGGGAATGAGCACAGATACGCAGTATTTT
CASSYTGMSTDTQYF
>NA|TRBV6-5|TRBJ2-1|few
TGTGCCAGCAGTTACCTTGGAGGAGAGCAGTTCTTC
CASSYLGGEQFF
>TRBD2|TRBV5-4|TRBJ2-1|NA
TGTGCCAGCAGCTTGGGAGCGGGGGGGCCGGGGGAGCAGTTCTTC
CASSLGAGGPGEQFF